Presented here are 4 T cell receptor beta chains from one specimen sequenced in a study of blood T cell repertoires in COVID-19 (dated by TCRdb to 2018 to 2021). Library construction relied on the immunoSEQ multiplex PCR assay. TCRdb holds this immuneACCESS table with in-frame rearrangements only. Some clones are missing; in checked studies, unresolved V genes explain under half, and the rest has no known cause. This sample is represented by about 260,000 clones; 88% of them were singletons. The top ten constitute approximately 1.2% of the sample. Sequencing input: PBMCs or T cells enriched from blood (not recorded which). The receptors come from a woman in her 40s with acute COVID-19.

CDR3 sequence reads: CASSPGTGTTLHF. DNA for the CDR3: TGTGCCAGCAGCCCGGGTACAGGGACCACCCTCCACTTT. The chain couples TRBV28 to TRBJ1-6, with D maybe TRBD1 (6 bases). Per germline, CDR1 MDHEN and CDR2 SYDVKM. The germline V and J ends were trimmed by 6 bases and 14 bases, with 17 bases remaining between them. This CDR3 contains 13 residues.

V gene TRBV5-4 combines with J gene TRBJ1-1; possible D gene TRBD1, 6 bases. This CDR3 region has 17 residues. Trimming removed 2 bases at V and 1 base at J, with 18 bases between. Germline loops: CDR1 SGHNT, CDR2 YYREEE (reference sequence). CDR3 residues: CASSLTVGGLANTEAFF. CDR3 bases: TGTGCCAGCAGCTTAACTGTCGGGGGGCTGGCGAACACTGAAGCTTTCTTT.

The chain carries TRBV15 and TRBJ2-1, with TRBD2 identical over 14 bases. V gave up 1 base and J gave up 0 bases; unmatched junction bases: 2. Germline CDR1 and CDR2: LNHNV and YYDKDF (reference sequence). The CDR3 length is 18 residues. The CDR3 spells CATSRGLAGGSSYNEQFF. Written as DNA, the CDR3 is TGTGCCACCAGCAGAGGACTAGCGGGAGGGAGCTCCTACAATGAGCAGTTCTTC.

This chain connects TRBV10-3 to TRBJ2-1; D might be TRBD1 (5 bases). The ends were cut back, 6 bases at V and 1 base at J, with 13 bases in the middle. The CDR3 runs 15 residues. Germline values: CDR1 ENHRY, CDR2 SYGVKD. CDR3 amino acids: CAIRADRGSYNEQFF. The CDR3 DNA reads TGTGCCATCAGGGCAGACAGAGGATCCTACAATGAGCAGTTCTTC.